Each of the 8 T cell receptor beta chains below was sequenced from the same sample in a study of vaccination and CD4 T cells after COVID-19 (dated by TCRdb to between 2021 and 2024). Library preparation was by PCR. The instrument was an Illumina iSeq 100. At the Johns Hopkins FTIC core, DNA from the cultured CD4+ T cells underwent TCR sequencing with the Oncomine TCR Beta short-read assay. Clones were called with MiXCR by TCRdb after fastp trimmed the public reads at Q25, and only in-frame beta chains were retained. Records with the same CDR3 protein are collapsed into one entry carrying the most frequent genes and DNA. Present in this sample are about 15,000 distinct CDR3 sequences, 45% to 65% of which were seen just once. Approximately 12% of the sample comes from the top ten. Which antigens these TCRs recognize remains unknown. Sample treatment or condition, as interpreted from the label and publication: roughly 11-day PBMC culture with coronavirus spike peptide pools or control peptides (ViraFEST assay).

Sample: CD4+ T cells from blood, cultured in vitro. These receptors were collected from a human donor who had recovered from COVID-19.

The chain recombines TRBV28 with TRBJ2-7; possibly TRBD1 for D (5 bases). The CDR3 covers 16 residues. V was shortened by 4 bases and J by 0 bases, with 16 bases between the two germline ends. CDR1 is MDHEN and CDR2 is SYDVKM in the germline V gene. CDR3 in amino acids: CASSSTTATSSYEQYF. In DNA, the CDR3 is TGTGCCAGCAGTTCAACGACAGCCACGAGCTCCTACGAGCAGTACTTC.

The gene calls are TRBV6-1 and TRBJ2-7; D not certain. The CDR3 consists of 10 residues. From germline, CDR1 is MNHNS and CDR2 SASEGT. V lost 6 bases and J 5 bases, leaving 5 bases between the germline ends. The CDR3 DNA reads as TGTGCCAGCAGGGTAGACGAGCAGTACTTC. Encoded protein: CASRVDEQYF.

CDR3 residues: CASKGGLDSNQPQHF. Written as DNA, the CDR3 is TGCGCCAGCAAAGGGGGGTTGGATAGCAATCAGCCCCAGCATTTT. This sequence joins TRBV5-1 and TRBJ1-5; D is possibly TRBD1 (6 bases). This CDR3 is built from 15 residues. Trimming left V 6 bases short and J 0 bases short, with 13 bases between. Germline V gene data show CDR1 as SGHRS and CDR2 as YFSETQ.

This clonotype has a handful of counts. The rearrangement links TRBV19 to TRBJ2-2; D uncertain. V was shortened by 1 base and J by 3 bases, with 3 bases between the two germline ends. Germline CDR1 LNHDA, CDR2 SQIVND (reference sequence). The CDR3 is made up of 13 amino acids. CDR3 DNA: TGTGCCAGTAGTATAGGGGACACCGGGGAGCTGTTTTTT. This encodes CASSIGDTGELFF. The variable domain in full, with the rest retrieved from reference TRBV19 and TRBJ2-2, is DGGITQSPKYLFRKEGQNVTLSCEQNLNHDAMYWYRQDPGQGLRLIYYSQIVNDFQKGDIAEGYSVSREKKESFPLTVTSAQKNPTAFYLCASSIGDTGELFFGEGSRLTVL.

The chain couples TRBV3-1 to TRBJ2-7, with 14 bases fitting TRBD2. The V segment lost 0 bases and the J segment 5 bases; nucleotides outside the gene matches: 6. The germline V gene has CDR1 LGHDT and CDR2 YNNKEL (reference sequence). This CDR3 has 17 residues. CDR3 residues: CASSQDLGLAGGNEQYF. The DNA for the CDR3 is TGTGCCAGCAGCCAAGATCTCGGACTAGCGGGGGGAAACGAGCAGTACTTC.

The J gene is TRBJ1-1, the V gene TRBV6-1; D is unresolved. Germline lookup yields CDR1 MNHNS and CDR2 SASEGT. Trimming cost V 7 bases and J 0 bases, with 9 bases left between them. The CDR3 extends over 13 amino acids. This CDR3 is CASTAGVNTEAFF. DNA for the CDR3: TGTGCCAGCACGGCCGGGGTGAACACTGAAGCTTTCTTT.

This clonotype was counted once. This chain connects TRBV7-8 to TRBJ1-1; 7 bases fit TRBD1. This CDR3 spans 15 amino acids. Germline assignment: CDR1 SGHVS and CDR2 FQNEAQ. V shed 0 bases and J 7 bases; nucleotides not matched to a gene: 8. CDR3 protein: CASSLADRKGNEAFF. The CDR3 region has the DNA TGTGCCAGCAGCTTAGCGGACAGGAAGGGGAATGAAGCTTTCTTT.

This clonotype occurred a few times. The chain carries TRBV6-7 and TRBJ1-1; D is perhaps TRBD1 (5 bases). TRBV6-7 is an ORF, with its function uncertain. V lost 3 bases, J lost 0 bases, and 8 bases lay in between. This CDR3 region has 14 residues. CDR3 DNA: TGTGCCAGCAGTTATCCACAGGTGAACACTGAAGCTTTCTTT. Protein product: CASSYPQVNTEAFF.